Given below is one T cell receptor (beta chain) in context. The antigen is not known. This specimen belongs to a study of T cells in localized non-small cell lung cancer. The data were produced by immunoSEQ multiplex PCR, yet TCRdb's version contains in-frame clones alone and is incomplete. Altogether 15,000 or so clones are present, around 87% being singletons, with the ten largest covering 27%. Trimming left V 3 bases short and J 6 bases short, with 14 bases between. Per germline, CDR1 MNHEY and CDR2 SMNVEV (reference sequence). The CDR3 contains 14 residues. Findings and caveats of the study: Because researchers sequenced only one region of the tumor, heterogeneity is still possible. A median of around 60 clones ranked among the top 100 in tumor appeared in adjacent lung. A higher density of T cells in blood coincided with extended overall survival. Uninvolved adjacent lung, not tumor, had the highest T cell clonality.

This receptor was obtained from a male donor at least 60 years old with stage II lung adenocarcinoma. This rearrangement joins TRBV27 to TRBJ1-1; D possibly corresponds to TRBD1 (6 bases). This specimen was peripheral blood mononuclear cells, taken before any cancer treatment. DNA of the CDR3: TGTGCCAGCAGTTTGAAGGGGGGAAGGGCTGAAGCTTTCTTT. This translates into CASSLKGGRAEAFF.